These T cell receptor beta chains were read from a single sample in a study of Graves' ophthalmopathy and Graves' hyperthyroidism. TCRdb re-derived calls from the multiplex PCR reads in MiXCR, one entry per CDR3 protein. The sample lists around 1.1 million distinct CDR3 sequences; about 38% were seen once. What was sequenced was peripheral blood or thyroid tissue (not recorded which). These receptors were obtained from an adult man with Graves' hyperthyroidism. CDR3s include the opening cysteine and the closing phenylalanine or tryptophan.

V gene	CDR3 protein
TRBV29-1	CSVLGTSVAHEQYF
TRBV7-9	CASNRPGLAGETQYF
TRBV12-3/TRBV12-4	CASSPGTGLETQYF
TRBV15	CATSREAGLGSPLHF
TRBV24-1	CATSADRGNYGYTF
TRBV15	CATSRGRDTGELFF
TRBV10-3	CAISASTGAEETQYF
TRBV5-6	CASRAGFTEAFF
TRBV7-9	CASSPPGATRNQPQHF
TRBV6-2/TRBV6-3	CASTDPGNTEAFF
TRBV6-6	CAGSYRGTPGYTF
TRBV11-2	CASSLMRRSYEQYF
TRBV15	CATERDRNTNTEAFF
TRBV20-1	CSATPQGPYQPQHF
TRBV14	CASSQVGDIYGYTF
TRBV10-2	CASSESPLAGRNTGELFF
TRBV7-9	CASSFSGDSEAFF
TRBV7-2	CASSQESLGTGRDTIYF
TRBV11-2	CASSFEGLDSPLHF
TRBV29-1	CSVVPVPGGGDKPSYEQYF
TRBV10-3	CATSPKGIAYEQAAGWDTEAFF
TRBV9	CASSRGVGGIDRRYEQYF
TRBV19	CASSIHEGPQHF
TRBV7-2	CASSWAPGTQYF
TRBV24-1	CATSDAGQNEKLFF
TRBV4-2	CASSHGQSRSNQPQHF
TRBV9	CASSATGASGNTIYF
TRBV10-3	CAITAQGTEAFF
TRBV6-5	CASSYNDRGGKLFF
TRBV25-1	CASSDRWSPLHF
TRBV12-3/TRBV12-4	CASTHGGATYEQYF
TRBV7-8	CASSPRSAYEQYF
TRBV20-1	CSASKTGTGTYGYTF
TRBV12-3/TRBV12-4	CASSYQGLRNTIYF
TRBV20-1	CSARSRGTVNGYEQYF
TRBV10-2	CATLTGTGAPNYGYTF
TRBV27	CGSSPLHF
TRBV13	CASSPGQEPYNEQFF
TRBV14	CASSPRDGWNTEAFF
TRBV10-2	CASSESLELDDEQYF
TRBV12-3/TRBV12-4	CASSLAGDDYGYTF
TRBV15	CATSSPERLKETQYF
TRBV19	CASSARGRGGEETQYF
TRBV4-1	CASSQELFLGNYGYTF
TRBV29-1	CSGSQGLNTEAFF
TRBV2	CASSYSNYKREQYF
TRBV6-1	CASRTAEKLFF
TRBV7-6	CASSPRYNSPLHF
TRBV7-9	CASSLGLGARQETQYF
TRBV5-1	CASSLAPPTVSGELFF
TRBV5-4	CASSRYRGTPYEQYF
TRBV10-3	CATHTGLSNQPQHF
TRBV10-2	CASSEGRPGHGSPLHF
TRBV7-2	CASSLRLQETQYF
TRBV6-2/TRBV6-3	CASSWNFPTGELFF